What follows is one T cell receptor (beta chain) and its context. The length of the CDR3 is 15 residues. Trimming pared 5 bases from V and 0 bases from J, leaving 14 bases between. The germline CDR1 and CDR2 sequences are SGHAT and FQNNGV. The data originate from a study of OX40 agonist ivuxolimab in advanced cancers. Study information: Each dose-escalation patient presented with hepatocellular carcinoma, melanoma, renal cell or head and neck cancer. Earlier anti-PD-1, anti-PD-L1 or anti-CTLA-4 therapy was permitted; about 38% had received some. Partial responses were recorded for three patients, including one with hepatocellular carcinoma and two with cutaneous melanoma.

Clones were sequenced by immunoSEQ multiplex PCR, and TCRdb holds only the in-frame ones, with some missing. Seen here are tens of thousands of clones, roughly 80% observed once, and the top ten hold 0.65% to 0.85%. The sequencing used CD4+ or CD8+ T cells sorted from blood, collected in a trial of the OX40 agonist ivuxolimab. The V call is TRBV11-2, the J call TRBJ2-7; D is unresolved. This sequence was found in an adult with an advanced solid tumor such as melanoma, head and neck, liver or kidney cancer. The CDR3 protein is CASSPRRVFSYEQYF. The CDR3 nucleotides read TGTGCCAGCAGCCCCCGAAGGGTTTTCTCCTACGAGCAGTACTTC.